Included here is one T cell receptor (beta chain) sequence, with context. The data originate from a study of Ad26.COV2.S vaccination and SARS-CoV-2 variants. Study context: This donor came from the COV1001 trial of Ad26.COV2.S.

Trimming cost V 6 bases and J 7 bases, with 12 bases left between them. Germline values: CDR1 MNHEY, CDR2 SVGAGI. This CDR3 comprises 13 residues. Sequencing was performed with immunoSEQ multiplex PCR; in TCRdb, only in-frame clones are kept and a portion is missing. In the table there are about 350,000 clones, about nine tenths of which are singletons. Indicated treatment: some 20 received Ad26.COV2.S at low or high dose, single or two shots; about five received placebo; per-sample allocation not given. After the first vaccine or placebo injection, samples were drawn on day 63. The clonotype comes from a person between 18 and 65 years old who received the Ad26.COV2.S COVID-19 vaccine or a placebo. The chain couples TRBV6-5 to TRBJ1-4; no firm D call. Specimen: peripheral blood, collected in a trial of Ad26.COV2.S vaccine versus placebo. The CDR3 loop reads CASSPDGFEKLFF. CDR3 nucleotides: TGTGCCAGCAGCCCAGACGGTTTTGAAAAACTGTTTTTT.